The 21 T cell receptor beta chains below come from one sample, sequenced in a study of T-cell memory formation after mild COVID-19. TCRdb reprocessed the 5' RACE reads with MiXCR, giving one entry per CDR3 protein. Of around 440,000 distinct CDR3 sequences listed, 18% are singletons. Input material: PBMCs or a T cell subset sorted from them (not recorded which). These receptors were collected from an adult woman who had mild COVID-19 (a few samples of this study predate the infection). Cell type and time point are not known.

V is TRBV5-1 and J is TRBJ1-2; a weak D match, TRBD1 (5 bases). Germline V gene data show CDR1 as SGHRS and CDR2 as YFSETQ. The V end was cut by 4 bases, the J end by 6 bases, with 19 bases between. This CDR3 is built from 15 residues. The CDR3 sequence is CASSPASWGGNGYTF. Here the CDR3 DNA reads TGCGCCAGCAGCCCTGCCTCGTGGGGCGGGAATGGCTACACCTTC.

This clonotype was observed once. Here the CDR3 DNA reads TGTGCCAGCAGTTGGACTAGCGGGGGGTTGACAGATACGCAGTATTTT. As protein: CASSWTSGGLTDTQYF. This chain connects TRBV12-3 or TRBV12-4 to TRBJ2-3; TRBD2 aligns across 14 bases. J gave up 3 bases and V 4 bases, and 3 bases lay outside the gene matches. The CDR3 covers 16 residues.

The chain has TRBV20-1 and TRBJ1-5, with 7 bases lining up with TRBD1. Germline lookup yields CDR1 DFQATT and CDR2 SNEGSKA (reference sequence). After removal of 6 bases from V and 4 bases from J, the junction contained 9 bases not matched to a gene. This CDR3 spans 14 amino acids. Here the CDR3 reads CSAADRLGNQPQHF. The CDR3 bases are TGCAGTGCAGCGGACAGGCTCGGAAATCAGCCCCAGCATTTT.

This clonotype was counted only a few times. The J gene is TRBJ2-1, the V gene TRBV7-9, with D perhaps matching TRBD1 or TRBD2 (5 bases each). V lost 2 bases and J 1 base, leaving 15 bases between the germline ends. Germline V lookup: CDR1 SEHNR, CDR2 FQNEAQ (reference sequence). The CDR3 is 17 amino acids. The CDR3 spells CASSLTVGVGSYNEQFF. As DNA, the CDR3 is TGTGCCAGCAGCTTAACAGTGGGGGTAGGGTCCTACAATGAGCAGTTCTTC.

This chain links TRBV29-1 with TRBJ2-3; D is possibly TRBD2 (6 bases). Germline assignment: CDR1 SQVTM and CDR2 ANQGSEA. CDR3 size: 14 residues. V lost 6 bases to trimming and J lost 0 bases, with 13 bases between them. CDR3 nucleotides: TGCAGCGTCCCTCTAGCGAGAAGCACAGATACGCAGTATTTT. Translation gives CSVPLARSTDTQYF.

The chain couples TRBV6-5 to TRBJ1-2, with D possibly being TRBD1 (5 bases). Germline V gene lookup returns CDR1 MNHEY and CDR2 SVGAGI. This CDR3 region has 14 residues. V lost 5 bases and J 0 bases, leaving 10 bases between the germline ends. The CDR3, as DNA: TGTGCCAGCAGTCGACAGATACCTAACTATGGCTACACCTTC. Translated, it gives CASSRQIPNYGYTF.

This clonotype was counted ten times or more. The genes are TRBV7-2 and TRBJ1-5, with D maybe TRBD1 (6 bases). Per germline, CDR1 SGHTA and CDR2 FQGNSA. V lost 2 bases and J lost 2, with 13 bases in between. This CDR3 has 16 amino acids. The CDR3 protein is CASSLRGGAGNQPQHF. The CDR3 DNA is TGTGCCAGCAGCTTAAGGGGGGGGGCTGGCAATCAGCCCCAGCATTTT.

CDR3 sequence: CASSLVGSGNEKLFF. In DNA, the CDR3 is TGTGCCAGCAGCCTCGTAGGTTCGGGTAATGAAAAACTGTTTTTT. The chain combines TRBV6-2 or TRBV6-3 with TRBJ1-4; D call uncertain. In germline, CDR1 is MNHEY, CDR2 SVGEGT. The CDR3 runs to 15 residues. Trimming shortened V by 6 bases and J by 4 bases, and 15 bases separated the two germline ends.

This clonotype was observed a few times. A read error may be the cause here, since a much bigger clone is one base away. The chain uses TRBV7-9 and TRBJ2-5; D gene ambiguous. The CDR3 has 11 amino acids. Germline lookup yields CDR1 SEHNR and CDR2 FQNEAQ (reference sequence). The V end was cut by 5 bases, the J end by 3 bases, with 4 bases between. The CDR3 reads CASSNKETQYF. The CDR3 coding sequence is TGTGCCAGCAGCAACAAAGAGACCCAGTACTTC.

This clonotype has a count of ten or more. The chain carries TRBV7-9 and TRBJ2-3; D assignment may be TRBD1 or TRBD2 (5 bases each). Trimming stripped 0 bases from V and 5 bases from J, with 21 bases between. In germline, CDR1 is SEHNR, CDR2 FQNEAQ (reference sequence). This CDR3 has 18 residues. Here the CDR3 reads CASSLAYLPLGVLDTQYF. CDR3 bases: TGTGCCAGCAGCTTAGCGTATCTTCCGTTGGGGGTTCTAGATACGCAGTATTTT.

The rearrangement joins TRBV14 to TRBJ2-4; D may be TRBD1 or TRBD2 (5 bases each). The germline V gene has CDR1 SGHDN and CDR2 FVKESK. The CDR3 is made up of 16 amino acids. The ends were cut back, 5 bases at V and 8 bases at J, with 22 bases in the middle. DNA of the CDR3: TGTGCCAGCAGCGGACGGGACGGATACTCTAGGGACATTCAGTACTTC. Translation: CASSGRDGYSRDIQYF.

This clonotype was detected a few times. The gene calls are TRBV4-1 and TRBJ2-7, with a weak D call TRBD2 (5 bases). CDR3 size: 15 residues. CDR1 and CDR2 from the germline V gene are MGHRA and YSYEKL. Trimming left V 0 bases short and J 4 bases short, with 13 bases between. CDR3 coding DNA: TGCGCCAGCAGCCAAGATGTCTCCCCGGGATACGAGCAGTACTTC. Its translation: CASSQDVSPGYEQYF.

This chain links TRBV7-9 with TRBJ2-3; 10 bases are shared with TRBD2. The trim removed 4 bases at V and 5 bases at J, leaving 12 bases unmatched. There are 17 residues in the CDR3. CDR1 and CDR2 from the germline V gene are SEHNR and FQNEAQ (reference sequence). The CDR3 protein is CASSSSTRRLAGDTQYF. CDR3 sequence (DNA): TGTGCCAGCAGCTCATCCACAAGGCGACTAGCGGGAGATACGCAGTATTTT.

The chain carries TRBV7-9 and TRBJ2-5; 14 bases agree with TRBD2. The ends lost 4 bases at V and 5 bases at J; junction bases unmatched: 9. The CDR3 covers 17 residues. Germline V lookup: CDR1 SEHNR, CDR2 FQNEAQ (reference sequence). CDR3 coding DNA: TGTGCCAGCAGCTCCTGGACTAGCGGGAGGACGGGGGAGACCCAGTACTTC. Encoded protein: CASSSWTSGRTGETQYF. The whole variable domain, filled in from reference TRBV7-9 and TRBJ2-5, reads DTGVSQNPRHKITKRGQNVTFRCDPISEHNRLYWYRQTLGQGPEFLTYFQNEAQLEKSRLLSDRFSAERPKGSFSTLEIQRTEQGDSAMYLCASSSWTSGRTGETQYFGPGTRLLVL.

The rearrangement uses TRBV5-1 and TRBJ2-7; D is possibly TRBD1 (6 bases). The CDR3 sequence is 16 residues long. Germline V CDR1 and CDR2: SGHRS, YFSETQ. Trimming left V 2 bases short and J 0 bases short, with 15 bases between. The CDR3 reads CASSFMGQLFSYEQYF. The CDR3 nucleotides read TGCGCCAGCAGCTTTATGGGACAACTATTCTCCTACGAGCAGTACTTC.

This clonotype occurred many times. The chain links TRBV30 to TRBJ2-7; D ambiguous. The germline V gene encodes CDR1 GTSNPN and CDR2 SVGIG (reference sequence). The CDR3 sequence is 14 residues long. Trimming pared 0 bases from V and 3 bases from J, leaving 12 bases between. The chain's CDR3 is CAWSVVGLGYEQYF. CDR3 DNA: TGTGCCTGGAGTGTAGTCGGGCTCGGCTACGAGCAGTACTTC.

The gene calls are TRBV7-2 and TRBJ2-5, with 13 nucleotides matching TRBD2. CDR3 length equals 18 residues. Germline CDR1 and CDR2: SGHTA and FQGNSA. V lost 1 base to trimming and J lost 7 bases; unmatched junction nucleotides: 12. Written as DNA, the CDR3 is TGTGCCAGCAGCTTAGACGGGACTAGCGGGACCTCTCGCGGGACCCAGTACTTC. It yields the protein CASSLDGTSGTSRGTQYF.

This chain connects TRBV11-2 to TRBJ2-1, with no clear D. This CDR3 has 14 residues. Germline V gene data show CDR1 as SGHAT and CDR2 as FQNNGV. Trimming removed 1 base from V and 8 bases from J, with 12 bases in between. CDR3 in DNA: TGTGCCAGCAGCTTAGGTGGGAACTCGTATGAGCAGTTCTTC. Protein sequence: CASSLGGNSYEQFF. The full variable domain, completed using reference TRBV11-2 and TRBJ2-1, is EAGVAQSPRYKIIEKRQSVAFWCNPISGHATLYWYQQILGQGPKLLIQFQNNGVVDDSQLPKDRFSAERLKGVDSTLKIQPAKLEDSAVYLCASSLGGNSYEQFFGPGTRLTVL.

The chain links TRBV15 to TRBJ1-4; D gene ambiguous. V was trimmed by 0 bases and J by 6 bases, leaving 11 bases between them. Germline values: CDR1 LNHNV, CDR2 YYDKDF (reference sequence). The length of the CDR3 is 15 residues. CDR3: CATSRDEVEDEKLFF. CDR3 coding DNA: TGTGCCACCAGCAGAGACGAGGTAGAAGATGAAAAACTGTTTTTT.

This clonotype showed up many times. The gene calls are TRBV4-3 and TRBJ2-1; D gene ambiguous. This CDR3 region has 17 residues. Germline CDR1 reads LGHNA; CDR2 reads YSLEER. The V end was cut by 1 base, the J end by 0 bases, with 13 bases between. Written as DNA, the CDR3 is TGCGCCAGCAGCCAAGGGTATAGTAGGGACTCCTACAATGAGCAGTTCTTC. Protein: CASSQGYSRDSYNEQFF.

This clonotype came up a few times. The chain links TRBV20-1 to TRBJ2-5, with TRBD2 as a possible D gene (6 bases). Trimming shortened V by 2 bases and J by 5 bases, and 18 bases separated the two germline ends. CDR3 length equals 15 residues. Germline V lookup: CDR1 DFQATT, CDR2 SNEGSKA (reference sequence). Here the CDR3 reads CSARWGPGGDETQYF. CDR3 sequence (DNA): TGCAGTGCTAGATGGGGCCCTGGAGGGGACGAGACCCAGTACTTC.